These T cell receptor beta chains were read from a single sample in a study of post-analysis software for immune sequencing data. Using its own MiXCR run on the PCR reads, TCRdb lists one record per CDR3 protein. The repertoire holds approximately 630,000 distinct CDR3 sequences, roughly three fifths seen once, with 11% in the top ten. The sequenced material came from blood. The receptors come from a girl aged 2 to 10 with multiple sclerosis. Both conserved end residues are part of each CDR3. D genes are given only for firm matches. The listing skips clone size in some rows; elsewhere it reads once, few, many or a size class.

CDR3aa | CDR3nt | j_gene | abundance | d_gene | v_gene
CASSADRGPYEQYF | TGTGCCAGCAGTGCCGACAGGGGCCCCTACGAGCAGTACTTC | TRBJ2-7 | NA | TRBD1 | TRBV12-3/TRBV12-4
CASSAGDEAGPETQYF | TGTGCCAGCAGTGCTGGGGATGAGGCCGGCCCCGAGACCCAGTACTTC | TRBJ2-5 | NA | NA | TRBV6-4
CASTNLDRVRGYTF | TGTGCCAGCACTAACCTGGACAGGGTGAGAGGCTACACCTTC | TRBJ1-2 | NA | TRBD1 | TRBV12-3/TRBV12-4
CSARVRLAGGFSYEQYF | TGCAGTGCTAGAGTAAGACTAGCGGGAGGCTTCTCCTACGAGCAGTACTTC | TRBJ2-7 | NA | TRBD2 | TRBV20-1
CASSPNARVFLGPEQFF | TGCGCCAGCAGCCCCAACGCGAGAGTATTCCTAGGTCCTGAGCAGTTCTTC | TRBJ2-1 | once | NA | TRBV5-1
CASSEGRGTEAFF | TGCGCCAGCAGTGAAGGGAGGGGCACTGAAGCTTTCTTT | TRBJ1-1 | few | NA | TRBV10-2
CASSLEHGEGTETQYF | TGTGCCAGCAGCTTGGAGCATGGGGAGGGGACAGAGACCCAGTACTTC | TRBJ2-5 | NA | TRBD2 | TRBV5-5
CASSFLERGMSTGTQYF | TGTGCCAGCAGTTTTCTTGAGCGGGGGATGTCCACAGGTACGCAGTATTTT | TRBJ2-3 | NA | TRBD2 | TRBV12-3/TRBV12-4
CASSPQEREGLLVQFF | TGTGCCAGCAGTCCCCAAGAGCGGGAGGGCCTTTTGGTGCAGTTCTTC | TRBJ2-1 | NA | TRBD2 | TRBV6-5
CASSIRGWNEQFF | TGTGCCAGCAGTATCCGGGGCTGGAATGAGCAGTTCTTC | TRBJ2-1 | NA | NA | TRBV11-2
CASSLASGIPHMKQYF | TGTGCCAGCAGCTTAGCATCTGGGATCCCCCACATGAAGCAGTACTTC | TRBJ2-5 | NA | NA | TRBV7-2
CSVQPSGQGFGETQYF | TGCAGCGTTCAACCTTCGGGACAGGGGTTCGGGGAGACCCAGTACTTC | TRBJ2-5 | few | TRBD1 | TRBV29-1
CASSNQYRGRDYGYTF | TGTGCCAGCTCCAACCAGTACAGGGGGCGAGACTATGGCTACACCTTC | TRBJ1-2 | NA | TRBD1 | TRBV13
CASSFRDRGFGTKNIQYF | TGTGCCAGCAGTTTCCGGGACAGGGGGTTCGGGACCAAAAACATTCAGTACTTC | TRBJ2-4 | NA | TRBD1 | TRBV12-3/TRBV12-4
CASKGGPPRNHPDTQYF | TGTGCCAGCAAGGGGGGGCCTCCCAGAAACCACCCAGATACGCAGTATTTT | TRBJ2-3 | once | NA | TRBV6-1
CSARDQPGVKPQHF | TGCAGTGCTAGAGATCAACCAGGGGTAAAGCCCCAGCATTTT | TRBJ1-5 | NA | NA | TRBV20-1
CANSVTLTGEAFF | TGTGCCAACAGCGTAACGCTGACAGGTGAAGCTTTCTTT | TRBJ1-1 | NA | NA | TRBV7-3
CASSFEGFDYEQYF | TGTGCCAGCAGCTTCGAGGGTTTTGACTACGAGCAGTACTTC | TRBJ2-7 | NA | NA | TRBV12-3/TRBV12-4
CATSDHRANQPQHF | TGTGCCACCAGTGATCACAGGGCTAATCAGCCCCAGCATTTT | TRBJ1-5 | NA | NA | TRBV24-1
CASSLGPHTDTQYF | TGTGCCAGCAGCTTGGGGCCTCACACAGATACGCAGTATTTT | TRBJ2-3 | few | NA | TRBV7-2
CASSQEGGKTQYF | TGTGCCAGCAGCCAAGAAGGAGGAAAGACCCAGTACTTC | TRBJ2-5 | NA | NA | TRBV3-1
CAISEEAQGVGNQPQHF | TGTGCCATCAGTGAGGAGGCTCAAGGCGTGGGCAATCAGCCCCAGCATTTT | TRBJ1-5 | NA | NA | TRBV10-3
CASSYHSHNEQFF | TGTGCCAGCAGTTATCACAGTCACAATGAGCAGTTCTTC | TRBJ2-1 | NA | NA | TRBV6-6
CASSYRDRGWNEQFF | TGTGCCAGCAGTTACAGGGACAGGGGGTGGAATGAGCAGTTCTTC | TRBJ2-1 | NA | TRBD1 | TRBV6-2/TRBV6-3
CASREGWRDNEQFF | TGTGCCAGCAGGGAAGGATGGCGTGACAATGAGCAGTTCTTC | TRBJ2-1 | NA | NA | TRBV6-1
CASSPRQLNTEAFF | TGTGCCAGCAGCCCGAGACAGTTGAACACTGAAGCTTTCTTT | TRBJ1-1 | NA | NA | TRBV7-2
CSVSGSIDSNQPQHF | TGCAGCGTTTCGGGGAGCATCGATAGCAATCAGCCCCAGCATTTT | TRBJ1-5 | NA | NA | TRBV29-1
CASSNGPTSSYNEQFF | TGCGCCAGCAGCAACGGGCCCACCAGCTCCTACAATGAGCAGTTCTTC | TRBJ2-1 | once | NA | TRBV5-1
CASSFLGGSNEKLFF | TGCGCCAGCAGCTTTCTCGGAGGTTCTAATGAAAAACTGTTTTTT | TRBJ1-4 | once | NA | TRBV5-1
CASSWTGPNQPQHF | TGTGCCAGCAGCTGGACAGGGCCCAATCAGCCCCAGCATTTT | TRBJ1-5 | NA | TRBD1 | TRBV7-3
CASSPDGLRNTEAFF | TGTGCCAGCAGCCCCGACGGACTCCGGAACACTGAAGCTTTCTTT | TRBJ1-1 | NA | NA | TRBV7-9
CASSLASTNEKLFF | TGCGCCAGCAGCTTGGCATCAACTAATGAAAAACTGTTTTTT | TRBJ1-4 | NA | NA | TRBV5-1
CASSHQYKGYGYTF | TGTGCCAGCTCCCACCAGTACAAGGGATATGGCTACACCTTC | TRBJ1-2 | NA | NA | TRBV18
CSARELLNTGELFF | TGCAGTGCTAGAGAACTACTTAACACCGGGGAGCTGTTTTTT | TRBJ2-2 | NA | NA | TRBV20-1
CASSLLTGPGANVLTF | TGTGCCAGCAGCCTATTGACGGGGCCTGGGGCCAACGTCCTGACTTTC | TRBJ2-6 | few | NA | TRBV11-2
CAILSRGGSTDTQYF | TGTGCCATCCTGTCTCGGGGCGGGAGCACAGATACGCAGTATTTT | TRBJ2-3 | NA | NA | TRBV10-3
CASSSWSSYEQYF | TGTGCCAGCAGCTCTTGGAGCTCCTACGAGCAGTACTTC | TRBJ2-7 | few | NA | TRBV5-6
CASSGTSGVYNEQFF | TGTGCCAGCAGCGGGACTAGCGGAGTCTACAATGAGCAGTTCTTC | TRBJ2-1 | few | TRBD2 | TRBV9
CSARGGVQPQHF | TGCAGTGCTAGAGGTGGGGTTCAGCCCCAGCATTTT | TRBJ1-5 | NA | NA | TRBV20-1
CASSLRRTSGISYEQYF | TGCGCCAGCAGCTTGCGCAGGACTAGCGGGATATCCTACGAGCAGTACTTC | TRBJ2-7 | NA | TRBD2 | TRBV5-1
CASSWGASDDSYEQYF | TGCGCCAGCAGCTGGGGGGCTAGCGACGACTCCTACGAGCAGTACTTC | TRBJ2-7 | NA | NA | TRBV5-1
CASTCPTLRRRAATNEKLFF | TGTGCCAGCACCTGCCCCACCTTACGACGGAGAGCCGCAACTAATGAAAAACTGTTTTTT | TRBJ1-4 | NA | NA | TRBV6-2/TRBV6-3
CASSLKWEGCDEQYF | TGTGCCAGCAGCTTAAAGTGGGAGGGATGCGACGAGCAGTACTTC | TRBJ2-7 | NA | TRBD2 | TRBV7-9